The subject of this entry is one T cell receptor (beta chain). The source of the sample is a study of OX40 agonist ivuxolimab in advanced cancers. In the study overall: Each patient was given ivuxolimab into a vein every 2 weeks, at 0.01 to 10 mg/kg. Enrollees could have had prior anti-PD-1, anti-PD-L1 or anti-CTLA-4 therapy, which 35% to 40% had received. Three patients, one with hepatocellular carcinoma and two with cutaneous melanoma, responded partially.

Generated by immunoSEQ multiplex PCR, the TCRdb table keeps only in-frame clones and is missing some. The repertoire holds approximately 90,000 clones, with more than 70% as singletons. The V and J ends lost 0 bases and 6 bases respectively, with 15 bases between them. The CDR3 is 16 amino acids. Germline CDR1 reads LGHNA; CDR2 reads YNFKEQ. Sequences were derived from CD4+ or CD8+ T cells sorted from blood, sampled in a trial of the OX40 agonist ivuxolimab. The TCR was taken from an adult with an advanced solid tumor such as melanoma, head and neck, liver or kidney cancer. The rearrangement links TRBV4-2 to TRBJ2-4, with a tentative D call TRBD2 (7 bases). CDR3 sequence (DNA): TGTGCCAGCAGCCAAGATCCGGGGGGCCGGGGAAACATTCAGTACTTC. Protein: CASSQDPGGRGNIQYF.